The 18 T cell receptor beta chains listed next were all sequenced from one sample in a study of T cells in Graves' hyperthyroidism and ophthalmopathy. The source material, RNA transcripts, was used to amplify TCR beta CDR3 regions. HTBI primers were used for first-round RT-PCR of the TCR CDR3. Using its own MiXCR run on the multiplex PCR reads, TCRdb lists one record per CDR3 protein. The sample contains about 330,000 distinct CDR3 sequences, roughly an eighth of which appear only once. The sample comprised blood. The receptor source for this set is a woman in her thirties or forties with Graves' ophthalmopathy.

V usage is TRBV11-3 and J usage is TRBJ2-2; the match to TRBD2 covers 8 bases. The germline V gene encodes CDR1 SGHNT and CDR2 YENEEA. V lost 7 bases to trimming and J lost 5 bases; unmatched junction nucleotides: 6. There are 14 residues in the CDR3. The CDR3 region is CASNGRGGTGELFF. The CDR3 coding sequence is TGTGCCAGCAATGGGCGCGGGGGGACCGGGGAGCTGTTTTTT. The full variable domain, rest sourced from reference TRBV11-3 and TRBJ2-2, is EAGVVQSPRYKIIEKKQPVAFWCNPISGHNTLYWYLQNLGQGPELLIRYENEEAVDDSQLPKDRFSAERLKGVDSTLKIQPAELGDSAVYLCASNGRGGTGELFFGEGSRLTVL.

This clonotype was detected ten times or more. V gene TRBV6-6 combines with J gene TRBJ2-3; D remains ambiguous. The V and J ends lost 2 bases and 0 bases respectively, with 3 bases between them. The germline V gene encodes CDR1 MNHNY and CDR2 SVGAGI (reference sequence). This CDR3 has 13 residues. CDR3 protein: CASSYDSTDTQYF. The DNA for the CDR3 is TGTGCCAGCAGTTACGACAGCACAGATACGCAGTATTTT.

This clonotype was seen many times. The chain employs TRBV28 and TRBJ2-7; the match to TRBD2 covers 14 bases. Germline V CDR1 and CDR2: MDHEN, SYDVKM. V trimming: 6 bases; J trimming: 3 bases; junction bases outside the gene matches: 7. CDR3 length equals 16 residues. CDR3 DNA: TGTGCCAGCAGCAACCTGGGACTAGCGGGAGTCTACGAGCAGTACTTC. Protein product: CASSNLGLAGVYEQYF.

This clonotype came up many times. The chain carries TRBV2 and TRBJ2-1; 11 bases are a match to TRBD2. This CDR3 has 17 residues. The trim removed 4 bases at V and 5 bases at J, leaving 10 bases unmatched. Germline-derived CDR1 and CDR2 are SNHLY and FYNNEI. CDR3 amino acids: CASSVIPLAGENNEQFF. CDR3 in DNA: TGTGCCAGCAGTGTAATACCACTAGCGGGAGAGAACAATGAGCAGTTCTTC.

This clonotype was detected many times. The genes are TRBV11-3 and TRBJ2-5; 10 nucleotides align to TRBD2. CDR1 is SGHNT, CDR2 YENEEA, per germline. J lost 4 bases, V lost 2 bases, and 4 bases had no gene match. The length of the CDR3 is 15 residues. For the CDR3, the DNA is TGTGCCAGCAGCTTATCTAGCGGGGGAGCAGAGACCCAGTACTTC. It encodes CASSLSSGGAETQYF. Full variable domain (remainder filled in from reference TRBV11-3 and TRBJ2-5): EAGVVQSPRYKIIEKKQPVAFWCNPISGHNTLYWYLQNLGQGPELLIRYENEEAVDDSQLPKDRFSAERLKGVDSTLKIQPAELGDSAVYLCASSLSSGGAETQYFGPGTRLLVL.

This clonotype has just a few counts. The chain joins TRBV18 to TRBJ2-1; D possibly corresponds to TRBD1 (5 bases). Germline lookup yields CDR1 KGHSH and CDR2 LQKENI. The CDR3 runs to 14 residues. V was trimmed by 3 bases and J by 3 bases, leaving 9 bases between them. The CDR3 spells CASSPIQGYNEQFF. The CDR3, as DNA: TGTGCCAGCTCACCTATCCAGGGCTACAATGAGCAGTTCTTC.

The table lists this clonotype with many counts. The V gene is TRBV12-3 or TRBV12-4, the J gene TRBJ1-1, with 8 bases that match TRBD1. The CDR3 consists of 17 residues. J was trimmed by 1 base and V by 6 bases; bases with no gene match: 13. DNA for the CDR3: TGTGCCAGCAGCCTCAACTTTTGGGGGACAGGGAACACTGAAGCTTTCTTT. Its protein is CASSLNFWGTGNTEAFF.

This clonotype was observed at least ten times. The rearrangement uses TRBV29-1 and TRBJ2-3; weak D call: TRBD2 (5 bases). This CDR3 is built from 12 residues. Looked up from germline, CDR1 is SQVTM and CDR2 is ANQGSEA. Trimming stripped 7 bases from V and 0 bases from J, with 8 bases between. This CDR3 reads CSAGGSTDTQYF. The CDR3 DNA is TGCAGCGCCGGCGGGAGCACAGATACGCAGTATTTT.

This clonotype was seen ten or more times. The chain carries TRBV10-3 and TRBJ1-6; weak D call: TRBD1 (6 bases). V dropped 5 bases and J dropped 7 bases, with 12 bases sitting between them. The germline gives CDR1 ENHRY, CDR2 SYGVKD. The CDR3 covers 14 residues. The CDR3 protein is CAISPGTPNSPLHF. CDR3 coding DNA: TGTGCCATCAGTCCCGGGACACCCAATTCACCCCTCCACTTT.

The chain uses TRBV29-1 and TRBJ1-5; 7 bases align to TRBD1. CDR1 SQVTM and CDR2 ANQGSEA come from the germline V gene. The CDR3 is 13 residues long. V gave up 6 bases and J gave up 4 bases; unmatched junction bases: 6. CDR3 amino acids: CSVAGTENQPQHF. CDR3 in DNA: TGCAGCGTAGCCGGGACAGAAAATCAGCCCCAGCATTTT.

This clonotype was recorded many times. V is TRBV19 and J is TRBJ1-1, with D maybe TRBD1 (5 bases). The length of the CDR3 is 14 residues. Looked up from germline, CDR1 is LNHDA and CDR2 is SQIVND (reference sequence). Between the trimmed V and J ends, which lost 5 bases and 1 base, there was a span of 11 bases. CDR3 in DNA: TGTGCCAGTAGTTGGGACCGGCAGAACACTGAAGCTTTCTTT. Its translation: CASSWDRQNTEAFF.

This clonotype came up many times. The V gene is TRBV10-3, the J gene TRBJ2-3, with 8 bases matching TRBD2. Trimming removed 6 bases from V and 4 bases from J; junction bases left unmatched: 6. Germline CDR1 is ENHRY and CDR2 is SYGVKD. The CDR3 consists of 14 residues. DNA for the CDR3: TGTGCCATCAGCACGGGAGGGCCCTCAGATACGCAGTATTTT. It encodes CAISTGGPSDTQYF.

This clonotype has ten or more counts. CDR3 bases: TGCAGTGCTAGAGCCGGGACTAGGAACAATGAGCAGTTCTTC. Protein product: CSARAGTRNNEQFF. The chain carries TRBV20-1 and TRBJ2-1, with TRBD2 matching over 8 bases. Germline V gene sequence: CDR1 DFQATT, CDR2 SNEGSKA (reference sequence). Trimming at V came to 1 base and at J to 5 bases, leaving 4 bases not matched to a gene. The CDR3 totals 14 residues.

This clonotype has at least ten counts. V usage is TRBV24-1 and J usage is TRBJ1-1; 11 nucleotides line up with TRBD1. The CDR3 spans 14 residues. Germline CDR1 KGHDR, CDR2 SFDVKD. The V and J ends lost 7 bases and 4 bases, in that order; junction bases with no gene match: 4. CDR3 region: CATRDRGLGTEAFF. In DNA, the CDR3 is TGTGCCACCAGGGACAGGGGGCTGGGCACTGAAGCTTTCTTT.

This clonotype showed up many times. The chain links TRBV27 to TRBJ1-1; TRBD1 might be the D (5 bases). V lost 2 bases, J lost 3 bases, and 10 bases lay in between. The CDR3 has 14 amino acids. Germline V gives CDR1 MNHEY, CDR2 SMNVEV (reference sequence). Written as DNA, the CDR3 is TGTGCCAGCAGTTTAGGGGGGGGATACACTGAAGCTTTCTTT. Its protein is CASSLGGGYTEAFF.

The chain uses TRBV3-1 and TRBJ2-3, with 7 bases lining up with TRBD2. CDR1 and CDR2 from the germline V gene are LGHDT and YNNKEL (reference sequence). The CDR3 covers 16 residues. After removal of 4 bases from V and 4 bases from J, the junction contained 11 bases not matched to a gene. The CDR3 nucleotides are TGTGCCAGCAGCCCTTACGGGGGGAAGTCATCAGATACGCAGTATTTT. Translated, it gives CASSPYGGKSSDTQYF.

The V and J genes are TRBV27 and TRBJ1-1; TRBD1 is a possible D gene (6 bases). Germline assignment: CDR1 MNHEY and CDR2 SMNVEV (reference sequence). This CDR3 is 14 amino acids long. V lost 5 bases and J lost 2, with 12 bases in between. The CDR3, as DNA: TGTGCCAGCAGTCAGAGGACAGCCAACACTGAAGCTTTCTTT. It is translated as CASSQRTANTEAFF.

This clonotype appeared many times. The chain couples TRBV20-1 to TRBJ2-1, with D unclear. The CDR3 covers 12 residues. V dropped 5 bases and J dropped 7 bases, with 12 bases sitting between them. The germline CDR1 and CDR2 sequences are DFQATT and SNEGSKA (reference sequence). This CDR3 reads CSAPRRANEQFF. The CDR3 DNA follows: TGCAGTGCTCCGCGCCGGGCAAATGAGCAGTTCTTC.